Listed below are T cell receptor beta chains from one sample, sequenced in a study of blood T cell repertoires in COVID-19. Using immunoSEQ multiplex PCR, the repertoire was profiled, and TCRdb retains in-frame clones only, with some absent. The table includes fewer than 650,000 clones, roughly nine tenths detected once. The material sequenced was peripheral blood. The source of these receptors is a woman aged 50 to 60 with COVID-19, enrolled during active disease. Each CDR3 is given with its conserved first and last residue. D genes are given only for firm matches. Some rows mark clone size as missing; the rest say once, few, many or name a class of expanded clone.

d_call | j_call | v_call | clone_size | cdr3_aa | cdr3_nt
NA | TRBJ1-1 | TRBV5-5 | once | CASSLSRENTEAFF | TGTGCCAGCTCACTATCCAGGGAGAACACTGAAGCTTTCTTT
NA | TRBJ1-1 | TRBV14 | NA | CASSQDIAGNTEAFF | TGTGCCAGCAGCCAAGATATCGCCGGGAACACTGAAGCTTTCTTT
NA | TRBJ1-4 | TRBV30 | NA | CAWSVQGGVEKLFF | TGTGCCTGGAGTGTACAAGGAGGTGTTGAAAAACTGTTTTTT
TRBD1 | TRBJ2-7 | TRBV30 | NA | CAWSAGTAYYEQYF | TGTGCCTGGAGTGCCGGGACAGCCTACTACGAGCAGTACTTC
TRBD1 | TRBJ1-5 | TRBV19 | few | CATADRESQPQHF | TGTGCCACCGCGGACAGGGAATCCCAGCCCCAGCATTTT
NA | TRBJ2-5 | TRBV18 | NA | CASSPMAGLETQYF | TGTGCCAGCTCACCAATGGCGGGTTTGGAGACCCAGTACTTC
TRBD2 | TRBJ2-1 | TRBV9 | NA | CASSPRGGGGEQFF | TGTGCCAGCAGCCCCCGGGGGGGAGGCGGTGAGCAGTTCTTC
TRBD1 | TRBJ2-6 | TRBV18 | once | CASSPVPGQGNSGANVLTF | TGTGCCAGCTCACCCGTCCCGGGACAGGGAAACTCTGGGGCCAACGTCCTGACTTTC
NA | TRBJ2-7 | TRBV9 | NA | CASSVGGLGDISYEQYF | TGTGCCAGCAGCGTGGGCGGCTTGGGAGATATTTCCTACGAGCAGTACTTC
NA | TRBJ2-3 | TRBV4-1 | once | CASSQEGGVDTQYF | TGCGCCAGCAGCCAAGAGGGAGGTGTAGATACGCAGTATTTT
TRBD2 | TRBJ2-3 | TRBV24-1 | NA | CATSDPGRGGGPSTDTQYF | TGTGCCACCAGTGATCCGGGACGGGGCGGGGGTCCTAGCACAGATACGCAGTATTTT
NA | TRBJ1-6 | TRBV5-4 | NA | CASSLGPGQASNSPLHF | TGTGCCAGCAGCTTGGGTCCTGGGCAGGCGTCAAATTCACCCCTCCACTTT
TRBD1 | TRBJ1-1 | TRBV2 | NA | CASRTGRNTEAFF | TGTGCCAGCAGGACAGGGAGGAACACTGAAGCTTTCTTT
TRBD1 | TRBJ2-3 | TRBV18 | NA | CASSPAQAGGVKDTQYF | TGTGCCAGCTCACCTGCCCAAGCAGGGGGCGTAAAAGATACGCAGTATTTT
TRBD1 | TRBJ2-1 | TRBV5-4 | NA | CASSLKGGDYNEQFF | TGTGCCAGCAGCTTGAAAGGGGGCGACTACAATGAGCAGTTCTTC
NA | TRBJ2-7 | TRBV27 | NA | CASSFRSGRYEQYF | TGTGCCAGCAGTTTTCGAAGCGGTCGTTACGAGCAGTACTTC